Detailed here is one T cell receptor beta chain. Other DNA sequences of this sample code for an identical CDR3. Germline V CDR1 and CDR2: SGHRS, YFSETQ. Trimming shortened V by 0 bases and J by 4 bases, and 4 bases separated the two germline ends. The CDR3 sequence is 12 residues long. Sequencing was performed with immunoSEQ multiplex PCR; in TCRdb, only in-frame clones are kept and a portion is missing. The repertoire consists of about 100,000 clones, with 92% occurring once and the leading ten covering just under 2%. The data stem from a study of T cell changes during pregnancy in multiple sclerosis.

This chain connects TRBV5-1 to TRBJ2-5, with D hard to call. Sequencing was performed on peripheral blood, taken after pregnancy. The sequence derives from a female donor with multiple sclerosis, enrolled in a pregnancy study. For the CDR3, the DNA is TGCGCCAGCAGCTTGGATAGAGAGACCCAGTACTTC. Protein: CASSLDRETQYF.